This TCR beta chain was identified in a study of cytomegalovirus exposure and HLA in healthy donors. As to this clone: Its antigen is as yet unknown.

The length of the CDR3 is 16 residues. CDR1 and CDR2 from the germline V gene are SGHAT and FQDESV (reference sequence). Trimming took 2 bases from V and 1 from J, leaving 12 bases between them. Researchers ran the PCR with 60 Vbeta and 13 Jbeta primers. Sequenced by immunoSEQ multiplex PCR; TCRdb stores in-frame clones only, minus some. The table lists about 120,000 clones, more than 65% of them singletons. General study findings and limits: A later analysis found TCR association rates differed by HLA locus, highest for DRB1 and lowest for HLA-C. In a later analysis, CMV-associated beta chains were mostly HLA-associated, it appeared. In a later analysis, V- and J-gene trimming of beta chains associated with a DCLRE1C missense variant, replicated independently. Across donors, sequencing depth was assumed by presence/absence analyses to be roughly uniform.

This sequence was found in a man aged 18 to 30 in good health and CMV-seropositive. The sequenced sample consisted of PBMCs. This chain connects TRBV11-1 to TRBJ2-1, with a tentative D call TRBD1 (6 bases). The CDR3 loop is CASSLRRDMSYNEQFF. CDR3 coding DNA: TGTGCCAGCAGCTTACGCCGGGACATGTCCTACAATGAGCAGTTCTTC.